The clone carrying this T cell receptor beta chain came up many times. Its antigen is not known. The data stem from a study of early T cells in non-severe SARS-CoV-2 infection. Study-wide context: Bulk RNA from unsorted whole blood was sequenced; chains were unpaired. Study results and limitations: The matching step, a VDJdb search, favored anti-spike CD8 responses and missed private and CD4 specificities.

Tagging with unique molecular identifiers was applied to individual cDNA molecules. MiXCR was run by TCRdb on the 5' RACE reads, yielding one entry per CDR3 protein. The data show about 39,000 distinct CDR3 sequences, about 4% seen once. The germline V and J ends were trimmed by 1 base and 4 bases, with 10 bases remaining between them. The CDR3 is 14 residues long. Germline V gene sequence: CDR1 SGHAT, CDR2 FQNNGV. The clonotype was recovered from an adult who was a healthcare worker with PCR-confirmed SARS-CoV-2 infection or an uninfected control (not recorded which). The specimen sequenced was whole blood. The chain links TRBV11-2 to TRBJ2-5, with D tentatively TRBD1 or TRBD2 (5 bases each). The CDR3 region has the DNA TGTGCCAGCAGCTTAGCGGGGCTGGGAGAGACCCAGTACTTC. Translated, it gives CASSLAGLGETQYF.